This T cell receptor beta chain derives from a study of T cell changes during pregnancy in multiple sclerosis. This CDR3 region has 16 residues. V dropped 3 bases and J dropped 1 base, with 14 bases sitting between them. From germline, CDR1 is SGDLS and CDR2 YYNGEE. Sequencing was performed with immunoSEQ multiplex PCR; in TCRdb, only in-frame clones are kept and a portion is missing. The table shows about 87,000 clones, with around 93% occurring only once. The TCR was taken from a female donor in good health, enrolled as a control in a pregnancy study. J is TRBJ1-3 and V is TRBV9; possibly TRBD1 for D (6 bases). The material was peripheral blood, obtained in the third trimester of pregnancy. The CDR3 coding sequence is TGTGCCAGCAGCGCTAACTCAAGGGGGTCTGGAAACACCATATATTTT. Amino acid sequence: CASSANSRGSGNTIYF. Complete variable domain (other parts from reference TRBV9 and TRBJ1-3): DSGVTQTPKHLITATGQRVTLRCSPRSGDLSVYWYQQSLDQGLQFLIQYYNGEERAKGNILERFSAQQFPDLHSELNLSSLELGDSALYFCASSANSRGSGNTIYFGEGSWLTVV.